These 24 T cell receptor beta chains were sequenced from one sample in a study of regulatory T cells in long-lasting Graves disease. Arm-PCR of CDR3 regions and iRepertoire HTBI primers were the basis on which TCR beta libraries were built. In TCRdb, the multiplex PCR reads were re-called with MiXCR into one record per CDR3 protein. The sample records roughly 400,000 distinct CDR3 sequences, around 21% being singletons. Documented time point: persistent/refractory GD, antithyroid drugs over 5 years with positive TRAb. PBMC RNA served as the TCR library source. Sample: peripheral blood mononuclear cells (PBMCs), taken when the disease was refractory, from a patient treated with antithyroid drugs. The receptors shown here come from a female donor with Graves disease.

This chain connects TRBV30 to TRBJ1-2; D is uncertain. Trimming took off 2 bases at V and 5 bases at J, with 15 bases between the two ends. CDR3 length equals 14 residues. Germline lookup yields CDR1 GTSNPN and CDR2 SVGIG (reference sequence). This CDR3 reads CAWSINRVNYGYTF. The CDR3 region has the DNA TGTGCCTGGAGTATAAATAGGGTTAATTATGGCTACACCTTC. Filled out from reference TRBV30 and TRBJ1-2, the complete variable domain reads SQTIHQWPATLVQPVGSPLSLECTVEGTSNPNLYWYRQAAGRGLQLLFYSVGIGQISSEVPQNLSASRPQDRQFILSSKKLLLSDSGFYLCAWSINRVNYGYTFGSGTRLTVV.

The chain joins TRBV4-3 to TRBJ1-1, with D hard to call. This CDR3 comprises 16 residues. In germline, CDR1 is LGHNA, CDR2 YSLEER. Trimming removed 0 bases from V and 4 bases from J, with 15 bases in between. This CDR3 reads CASSQDRAFEGTEAFF. CDR3 coding DNA: TGCGCCAGCAGCCAAGATCGGGCATTTGAGGGCACTGAAGCTTTCTTT.

The V call is TRBV19, the J call TRBJ1-5, with D unresolved. This CDR3 spans 13 amino acids. From germline, CDR1 is LNHDA and CDR2 SQIVND (reference sequence). V was clipped by 3 bases and J by 4 bases, with 7 bases between them. The CDR3 DNA reads TGTGCCAGTAGTATGTGGGAAAATCAGCCCCAGCATTTT. Amino acid sequence: CASSMWENQPQHF.

This clonotype was seen at least ten times. The chain combines TRBV7-2 with TRBJ2-2, with 7 positions matching TRBD2. CDR3 size: 14 residues. Germline loops: CDR1 SGHTA, CDR2 FQGNSA. V was pared by 1 base and J by 8 bases, with 4 bases of the junction left unmatched. In DNA form, the CDR3 reads TGTGCCAGCAGCTTAGGCGGCGGGAGTGGGGAGCTGTTTTTT. This codes for CASSLGGGSGELFF.

V usage is TRBV2 and J usage is TRBJ2-1, with 10 bases aligning to TRBD2. CDR1 is SNHLY and CDR2 is FYNNEI in the germline V gene. Trimming at V came to 6 bases and at J to 0 bases, leaving 5 bases not matched to a gene. CDR3 length equals 16 residues. CDR3: CASRHSSGSSYNEQFF. In DNA, the CDR3 is TGTGCCAGCAGGCACTCTAGCGGGAGCTCCTACAATGAGCAGTTCTTC.

This clonotype was recorded at least ten times. This rearrangement joins TRBV11-3 to TRBJ2-2; D uncertain. Germline V lookup: CDR1 SGHNT, CDR2 YENEEA. With 2 bases removed from V and 2 bases from J, the gap between germline ends came to 6 bases. The CDR3 extends over 14 amino acids. This chain's CDR3 is CASSLWGNTGELFF. CDR3 coding DNA: TGTGCCAGCAGCTTATGGGGAAACACCGGGGAGCTGTTTTTT.

The count of this clonotype is one. This chain links TRBV19 with TRBJ2-2; 9 nucleotides line up with TRBD1. The CDR3 consists of 15 residues. V lost 4 bases to trimming and J lost 7 bases; unmatched junction nucleotides: 7. Looked up from germline, CDR1 is LNHDA and CDR2 is SQIVND (reference sequence). The CDR3 sequence is CASSSGQGRFGELFF. CDR3 nucleotide sequence: TGTGCCAGTAGTAGCGGACAGGGGCGGTTCGGGGAGCTGTTTTTT.

The V gene is TRBV6-1, the J gene TRBJ1-5; TRBD1 might be the D (5 bases). The germline V and J ends were trimmed by 6 bases and 0 bases, with 9 bases remaining between them. Germline V CDR1 and CDR2: MNHNS, SASEGT. The CDR3 extends over 14 amino acids. The CDR3 DNA reads as TGTGCCAGCAGGACCGACAGTAGCAATCAGCCCCAGCATTTT. It translates to CASRTDSSNQPQHF.

Many counts were recorded for this clonotype. The DNA for the CDR3 is TGTGCCAGCAGCAAACAGGGTCAAGCTAACTATGGCTACACCTTC. Translated, it gives CASSKQGQANYGYTF. The chain couples TRBV13 to TRBJ1-2, with a tentative D call TRBD1 (6 bases). The CDR3 spans 15 residues. The germline V and J ends were trimmed by 5 bases and 0 bases, with 13 bases remaining between them. From germline, CDR1 is PRHDT and CDR2 FYEKMQ (reference sequence).

By share of the sample, this clonotype is medium-sized. The rearrangement uses TRBV20-1 and TRBJ2-5; D remains unclear. V shed 0 bases and J shed 1 base, with 6 bases lying between them. Germline CDR1 DFQATT, CDR2 SNEGSKA (reference sequence). The CDR3 totals 13 residues. The CDR3 here is CSARDMVQETQYF. The CDR3, as DNA: TGCAGTGCTAGAGATATGGTCCAAGAGACCCAGTACTTC.

V and J are TRBV6-9 and TRBJ1-1; TRBD1 is a possible D gene (5 bases). CDR3 length: 14 residues. Germline CDR1 reads MNHGY; CDR2 reads SVAAGI. V shed 3 bases and J shed 3 bases, with 11 bases lying between them. The CDR3 protein is CASSYSPGDTEAFF. The CDR3 nucleotides read TGTGCCAGCAGTTACTCACCGGGGGACACTGAAGCTTTCTTT.

This clonotype was counted a few times. This rearrangement joins TRBV30 to TRBJ2-2; the D is unclear. Trimming cost V 5 bases and J 4 bases, with 8 bases left between them. CDR1 is GTSNPN and CDR2 is SVGIG in the germline V gene (reference sequence). The CDR3 has 12 amino acids. The CDR3 DNA reads as TGTGCCTGGGACGGAAGCACCGGGGAGCTGTTTTTT. Amino acids: CAWDGSTGELFF.

This sequence joins TRBV7-9 and TRBJ2-7; 7 bases are shared with TRBD2. The V gene's germline CDR1 is SEHNR and CDR2 FQNEAQ (reference sequence). Unmatched junction bases numbered 6, after V lost 1 base and J lost 9 bases. The CDR3 sequence is 13 residues long. The CDR3 DNA sequence: TGTGCCAGCAGCTTAGGGAGCGGCGGGGGGCAGTACTTC. Protein sequence: CASSLGSGGGQYF.

The CDR3 DNA follows: TGTGCCAGCAGTCGTCGATACGAGCAGTACTTC. This encodes CASSRRYEQYF. The V gene is TRBV6-1, the J gene TRBJ2-7; D uncertain. The CDR3 runs to 11 residues. The germline V gene has CDR1 MNHNS and CDR2 SASEGT. Trimming removed 5 bases at V and 4 bases at J, with 6 bases between.

Many counts were recorded for this clonotype. The V and J genes are TRBV28 and TRBJ1-1; D is uncertain. In germline, CDR1 is MDHEN, CDR2 SYDVKM. The CDR3 length is 12 residues. Trimming took 6 bases from V and 11 from J, leaving 16 bases between them. CDR3 amino acids: CASRSGSTEAFF. The CDR3 DNA sequence: TGTGCCAGCAGGTCCGGGTCGACGGAGGCTTTCTTT.

On this clonotype: This clone may be a read error of a much larger clone one base away. The chain combines TRBV24-1 with TRBJ2-7; D remains ambiguous. This CDR3 region has 14 residues. V gave up 3 bases and J gave up 3 bases, with 11 bases separating them. CDR1 and CDR2 (germline): KGHDR, SFDVKD. CDR3 amino acids: CATSDRDGDYEQYF. The CDR3 DNA follows: TGTGCCACCAGTGATAGAGACGGAGACTACGAGCAGTACTTC.

In this sample, this clonotype turned up a few times. The chain links TRBV28 to TRBJ2-3; weak D call: TRBD2 (6 bases). Trimming pared 7 bases from V and 6 bases from J, leaving 17 bases between. This CDR3 spans 14 amino acids. Germline V CDR1 and CDR2: MDHEN, SYDVKM. In DNA form, the CDR3 reads TGTGCCAGCACCATCGCGGGGACTCCCGATACGCAGTATTTT. This encodes CASTIAGTPDTQYF.

This clonotype appeared many times. The chain employs TRBV12-3 or TRBV12-4 and TRBJ1-5; 8 nucleotides agree with TRBD1. The CDR3 has 16 residues. V was pared by 6 bases and J by 4 bases, with 11 bases of the junction left unmatched. CDR3 protein: CASSPSDRGWNQPQHF. DNA for the CDR3: TGTGCCAGCAGCCCAAGCGACAGGGGTTGGAATCAGCCCCAGCATTTT.

This clonotype was detected only a few times. V usage is TRBV7-3 and J usage is TRBJ2-2, with 8 positions matching TRBD2. From germline, CDR1 is SGHTA and CDR2 FQGTGA. V lost 5 bases, J lost 6 bases, and 2 bases stayed unmatched. The CDR3 spans 13 residues. CDR3 protein: CASSPAGAGELFF. CDR3 sequence (DNA): TGTGCCAGCAGCCCAGCGGGAGCCGGGGAGCTGTTTTTT.

CDR3 residues: CSASPTSGSWDTQYF. The CDR3 nucleotides read TGCAGTGCTTCGCCGACTAGCGGGAGTTGGGATACGCAGTATTTT. This chain links TRBV20-1 with TRBJ2-3, with TRBD2 identical over 12 bases. In germline, CDR1 is DFQATT, CDR2 SNEGSKA (reference sequence). Unmatched junction bases numbered 9, after V lost 5 bases and J lost 6 bases. The CDR3 consists of 15 residues.

This clonotype was observed at least ten times. V gene TRBV6-5 combines with J gene TRBJ2-5; weak D call: TRBD1 (5 bases). Looked up from germline, CDR1 is MNHEY and CDR2 is SVGAGI. The CDR3 sequence is 17 residues long. The ends were cut back, 4 bases at V and 2 bases at J, with 20 bases in the middle. CDR3 sequence: CASSSVYRTRNQETQYF. In DNA, the CDR3 is TGTGCCAGCAGTTCCGTCTATAGGACACGGAATCAAGAGACCCAGTACTTC.

This clonotype was detected only a few times. The chain links TRBV27 to TRBJ2-7; TRBD2 might be the D (5 bases). The V end was cut by 6 bases, the J end by 7 bases, with 16 bases between. The length of the CDR3 is 13 residues. In germline, CDR1 is MNHEY, CDR2 SMNVEV (reference sequence). CDR3 region: CASSPGGLHEQYF. The CDR3 DNA reads as TGTGCCAGCAGCCCTGGCGGGCTCCATGAGCAGTACTTC.

This clonotype was seen at least ten times. The chain recombines TRBV7-2 with TRBJ2-7, with 12 bases that match TRBD2. The ends lost 6 bases at V and 10 bases at J; junction bases unmatched: 10. The germline V gene encodes CDR1 SGHTA and CDR2 FQGNSA. The CDR3 runs to 14 residues. The CDR3 bases are TGTGCCAGCAGTCCTGGACTAGCGGGACGAGAACAGTACTTC. Translation gives CASSPGLAGREQYF.

This clonotype was detected only a few times. V usage is TRBV15 and J usage is TRBJ1-2; D is ambiguous. The CDR3 extends over 13 amino acids. CDR1 and CDR2 from the germline V gene are LNHNV and YYDKDF (reference sequence). V was shortened by 0 bases and J by 8 bases, with 10 bases between the two germline ends. The CDR3, as DNA: TGTGCCACCAGCAGAGATTTGGCGGCGGGCTACACCTTC. Its protein product is CATSRDLAAGYTF.